What follows are 9 T cell receptor beta chains derived from one specimen sequenced in a study of blood T cell repertoires in COVID-19. TCRdb's copy holds only in-frame clones and misses some; the assay was immunoSEQ multiplex PCR. This table has around 240,000 clones, 91% appearing once. The material sequenced was PBMCs or T cells enriched from blood (not recorded which). The receptor set was obtained from a human donor in a cohort exposed to, infected with or recovered from COVID-19 (not recorded which). The donor label of this sample is uncertain.

This sequence joins TRBV2 and TRBJ1-6, with 12 bases identical to TRBD1. The CDR3 sequence is 15 residues long. CDR1 is SNHLY, CDR2 FYNNEI, per germline. Trimming took 5 bases from V and 7 from J; bases not matched to a gene: 3. DNA of the CDR3: TGTGCCAGCAGTCTGGGACAGGGGGCGAATTCACCCCTCCACTTT. Translating gives CASSLGQGANSPLHF.

The chain links TRBV5-1 to TRBJ2-3; D might be TRBD1 (6 bases). This CDR3 contains 15 residues. Germline values: CDR1 SGHRS, CDR2 YFSETQ. V lost 4 bases and J 4 bases, leaving 16 bases between the germline ends. The CDR3 sequence: CASSVPGHAADTQYF. DNA for the CDR3: TGCGCCAGCAGCGTCCCGGGACATGCGGCAGATACGCAGTATTTT.

The V gene is TRBV21-1, the J gene TRBJ1-2; the table's D gene call, TRBD1, was not cross checked with the DNA. TRBV21-1 is given as a pseudogene. This CDR3 has 16 residues. The CDR3 sequence: CASSKLVTTGADGYTF. DNA of the CDR3: TGTGCCAGCAGCAAATTGGTCACGACAGGGGCTGATGGCTACACCTTC.

The genes are TRBV19 and TRBJ1-1; D gene unclear. The CDR3 extends over 13 amino acids. The V gene's germline CDR1 is LNHDA and CDR2 SQIVND (reference sequence). V lost 6 bases, J lost 2 bases, and 10 bases lay in between. The CDR3 DNA is TGTGCCAGTAGCCGGACGGGAAACACTGAAGCTTTCTTT. Translation gives CASSRTGNTEAFF.

This CDR3 is CASSPPAGPLNYGYTF. The CDR3 nucleotides read TGTGCCAGCTCACCCCCGGCAGGGCCCCTTAACTATGGCTACACCTTC. The chain joins TRBV18 to TRBJ1-2, with D maybe TRBD1 (5 bases). V was trimmed by 3 bases and J by 1 base, leaving 15 bases between them. This CDR3 has 16 residues. Germline-derived CDR1 and CDR2 are KGHSH and LQKENI. Full variable domain (rest looked up from reference TRBV18 and TRBJ1-2): NAGVMQNPRHLVRRRGQEARLRCSPMKGHSHVYWYRQLPEEGLKFMVYLQKENIIDESGMPKERFSAEFPKEGPSILRIQQVVRGDSAAYFCASSPPAGPLNYGYTFGSGTRLTVV.

The chain recombines TRBV24-1 with TRBJ2-3; D perhaps matches TRBD1 (6 bases). V lost 5 bases to trimming and J lost 0 bases, with 11 bases between them. The CDR3 consists of 15 residues. Per the germline V gene, CDR1 is KGHDR and CDR2 is SFDVKD. The CDR3 is CATSARGGSTDTQYF. The DNA of the CDR3 is TGTGCCACCAGTGCTCGAGGGGGAAGCACAGATACGCAGTATTTT.

This chain links TRBV10-3 with TRBJ1-5, with a tentative D call TRBD1 (5 bases). Per germline, CDR1 ENHRY and CDR2 SYGVKD. Trimming left V 3 bases short and J 1 base short, with 22 bases between. This CDR3 is built from 19 residues. CDR3: CAISERGQMGLGSNQPQHF. CDR3 DNA sequence: TGTGCCATCAGTGAAAGGGGTCAGATGGGGTTAGGCAGCAATCAGCCCCAGCATTTT.

This chain joins TRBV5-8 and TRBJ2-2, with a tentative D call TRBD2 (7 bases). Germline CDR1 reads SGHTS; CDR2 reads YDEGEE. CDR3 length equals 14 residues. V lost 6 bases, J lost 6 bases, and 15 bases lay in between. The CDR3 DNA is TGTGCCAGCACCGTCCGGGGGGCGGCCGGGGAGCTGTTTTTT. Its protein is CASTVRGAAGELFF.

The rearrangement uses TRBV11-1 and TRBJ1-1; D is possibly TRBD1 (5 bases). Germline V CDR1 and CDR2: SGHAT, FQDESV (reference sequence). CDR3 length: 13 residues. Trimming pared 5 bases from V and 7 bases from J, leaving 14 bases between. The CDR3 DNA follows: TGTGCCAGCAGCCGGAGGGGTCAAGGTGAAGCTTTCTTT. It encodes CASSRRGQGEAFF.